The sequence of this TCR beta chain was determined in a study of blood T cell repertoires in COVID-19. This CDR3 has 13 residues. Trimming shortened V by 0 bases and J by 7 bases, and 4 bases separated the two germline ends. In germline, CDR1 is LGHDT, CDR2 YNNKEL (reference sequence). This clone was seen more than once but under ten times. Assay used: immunoSEQ multiplex PCR; TCRdb lists only in-frame clones, some missing. The sample lists approximately 140,000 clones, approximately 84% seen once, with about 5.8% in the top ten. The sequence was collected from a human donor in a cohort sampled during active COVID-19. Source material: peripheral blood. The chain joins TRBV3-1 (or the pseudogene TRBV3-2) to TRBJ1-6, with no clear D. CDR3 protein: CASSQDYNSPLHF. The CDR3 nucleotides are TGTGCCAGCAGCCAAGACTACAATTCACCCCTCCACTTT.